These 8 T cell receptor beta chains were all obtained from the same sample, sequenced in a study of blood T cell repertoires in COVID-19. Here immunoSEQ multiplex PCR was the method, and the copy in TCRdb shows in-frame clones only, minus some. The sample gives about 300,000 clones, around 90% of which show up once; over 3.5% is in the top ten. Source material: PBMCs or T cells enriched from blood (not recorded which). Receptors were obtained from a woman aged 18-29 years with acute COVID-19.

The rearrangement uses TRBV11-2 and TRBJ2-3, with D possibly matching TRBD1 (5 bases). Germline V lookup: CDR1 SGHAT, CDR2 FQNNGV. The length of the CDR3 is 13 residues. V was pared by 6 bases and J by 8 bases, with 15 bases between. CDR3 sequence: CASRLIGAPTQYF. CDR3 coding DNA: TGTGCCAGCAGACTTATAGGGGCTCCTACGCAGTATTTT.

This chain links TRBV18 with TRBJ2-7; 10 positions match TRBD1. CDR1 is KGHSH, CDR2 LQKENI, per germline. V shed 1 base, J shed 2 bases, and the junction held 2 bases outside the gene matches. The CDR3 spans 15 residues. This CDR3 is CASSPQGQGAYEQYF. The CDR3 nucleotides read TGTGCCAGCTCACCACAAGGACAGGGGGCCTACGAGCAGTACTTC.

The J gene is TRBJ1-2, the V gene TRBV6-4; 11 bases agree with TRBD1. The CDR3 covers 16 residues. Germline lookup yields CDR1 MRHNA and CDR2 SNTAGT. The V gene end was trimmed by 10 bases and the J gene end by 0 bases; junction bases not matched to a gene: 10. The DNA for the CDR3 is TGTGCCAACCTAGGACAGGGGGCACCCCCTAACTATGGCTACACCTTC. Protein sequence: CANLGQGAPPNYGYTF.

This clone was recorded once. The V gene is TRBV24-1, the J gene TRBJ2-1, with TRBD2 as a possible D gene (7 bases). V lost 5 bases, J lost 12 bases, and 19 bases lay in between. Germline CDR1 KGHDR, CDR2 SFDVKD. The CDR3 is 14 residues long. Here the CDR3 DNA reads TGTGCCACCAGTGCCGGGAGGCCTACACAGGGGCAGTTCTTC. As protein: CATSAGRPTQGQFF.

The J gene is TRBJ1-1, the V gene TRBV7-9; 9 bases agree with TRBD1. From germline, CDR1 is SEHNR and CDR2 FQNEAQ (reference sequence). J lost 5 bases, V lost 4 bases, and 8 bases had no gene match. The CDR3 is made up of 15 amino acids. This chain's CDR3 is CASSSLQGAGTEAFF. CDR3 bases: TGTGCCAGCAGCTCTCTACAGGGGGCAGGGACTGAAGCTTTCTTT.

The chain's CDR3 is CASSQGQRNTEAFF. The CDR3 nucleotides read TGTGCCAGCAGCCAAGGACAGAGGAACACTGAAGCTTTCTTT. The V call is TRBV7-9, the J call TRBJ1-1, with D perhaps TRBD1 (6 bases). Trimming took 5 bases from V and 1 from J, leaving 11 bases between them. CDR1 and CDR2 (germline): SEHNR, FQNEAQ (reference sequence). The CDR3 is 14 residues long.

This chain joins TRBV5-1 and TRBJ2-1; D is possibly TRBD2 (6 bases). Germline V gives CDR1 SGHRS, CDR2 YFSETQ. This CDR3 region has 14 residues. The V end was cut by 0 bases, the J end by 5 bases, with 9 bases between. The chain's CDR3 is CASSLERGNNEQFF. Here the CDR3 DNA reads TGCGCCAGCAGCTTGGAACGGGGGAACAATGAGCAGTTCTTC.

This rearrangement joins TRBV11-3 to TRBJ2-1; D unclear. V lost 5 bases and J lost 6, with 20 bases in between. The CDR3 covers 16 residues. CDR1 is SGHNT, CDR2 YENEEA, per germline. CDR3 sequence (DNA): TGTGCCAGCAGCGCCCGCGGAAACGCATGGAGCAATGAGCAGTTCTTC. Translation: CASSARGNAWSNEQFF.